This note documents a single TCR beta chain sequence. This could be a read error, since a much larger clone is one nucleotide away. The source of the sample is a study of early T cells in non-severe SARS-CoV-2 infection. Study-wide context: With bulk RNA from unsorted whole blood as input, sequencing yielded unpaired chains.

Germline V gene lookup returns CDR1 MDHEN and CDR2 SYDVKM. The CDR3 consists of 16 residues. TCRdb fed the 5' RACE reads into MiXCR, producing one record per CDR3 protein. This sample has about 19,000 distinct CDR3 sequences; more than 4% occur once, and the top ten carry roughly 7%. This sequence originates from an adult who was a healthcare worker with PCR-confirmed SARS-CoV-2 infection or an uninfected control (not recorded which). Sequences were obtained from whole blood. The chain uses TRBV28 and TRBJ2-6; a possible D gene is TRBD1 (5 bases). CDR3 residues: CASSSLSETGASVLTF. The CDR3 DNA is TGTGCCAGCAGTTCGTTATCGGAAACTGGGGCCAGCGTCCTGACTTTC. Full variable domain (remainder filled in from reference TRBV28 and TRBJ2-6): DVKVTQSSRYLVKRTGEKVFLECVQDMDHENMFWYRQDPGLGLRLIYFSYDVKMKEKGDIPEGYSVSREKKERFSLILESASTNQTSMYLCASSSLSETGASVLTFGAGSRLTVL.